A single T cell receptor (beta chain) is shown here with its context. Its specificity is not known. The data originate from a study of graft-versus-host responses after intestinal transplantation. Germline V gene sequence: CDR1 MDHEN, CDR2 SYDVKM. The CDR3 has 15 amino acids. The trim removed 0 bases at V and 5 bases at J, leaving 4 bases unmatched. This table comes from immunoSEQ multiplex PCR, and its TCRdb copy is limited to in-frame clones, with some not included. The sample contains 70,000 or so clones, about 87% of which appear only once. The sample in question was unstimulated CD4+ T cells sorted from spleen or lymph node cells, obtained before transplant. This chain links TRBV28 with TRBJ1-1; 9 nucleotides line up with TRBD1. This receptor was identified in a human donor who was the organ donor for an intestinal transplant. The CDR3 sequence: CASSLWGQGGTEAFF. As DNA, the CDR3 is TGTGCCAGCAGTTTATGGGGACAGGGAGGGACTGAAGCTTTCTTT.